This T cell receptor beta chain is drawn from a study of blood T cell repertoires in COVID-19. Study overall: Samples of COVID-19 (acute and convalescent) were obtained from the United States, Italy and Spain. The analysed material was cDNA or gDNA that came from T cells, B-cell-depleted T cells, or PBMCs.

Authors' analysis steps: It was from reference gene primer amplification that nucleated cell counts were estimated. Profiling relied on immunoSEQ multiplex PCR, and the TCRdb table lists in-frame clones only, not all of them. V, J and clone size reflect that table, while D and trimming were determined from the DNA. There are about 56,000 clones in the sample; 80% to 90% occur only once, and 15% to 25% lies in the top ten. With 5 bases clipped from V and 7 bases from J, the junction kept 12 bases outside the gene matches. The CDR3 consists of 16 residues. CDR1 is LNHDA, CDR2 SQIVND, per germline (reference sequence).

This receptor was obtained from a human donor in a cohort sampled during active COVID-19. Source material: peripheral blood. The chain is built from TRBV19 and TRBJ1-2; 11 bases are shared with TRBD1. The CDR3 DNA follows: TGTGCCAGTAGTGAGGACAGGGGGCGAACGGGACTTGGCTACACCTTC. Translation gives CASSEDRGRTGLGYTF.